Presented here are 5 T cell receptor beta chains from one specimen sequenced in a study of response to subunit inactivated influenza vaccine. In TCRdb, the RT-PCR reads were re-called with MiXCR into one record per CDR3 protein. Here the sample spans about 800,000 distinct CDR3 sequences, 21% being singletons. This specimen consisted of PBMCs from blood, obtained roughly 5 days after vaccination. These receptors all stem from a man aged 45-65 years who received an inactivated influenza vaccine.

This chain connects TRBV11-2 to TRBJ2-7, with D unresolved. Deletions cut 1 base from V and 1 base from J, with 17 bases between. CDR3 length equals 17 residues. Looked up from germline, CDR1 is SGHAT and CDR2 is FQNNGV. DNA for the CDR3: TGTGCCAGCAGCTTAGTTCAAGGAACTCATTCTTCCTACGAGCAGTACTTC. This encodes CASSLVQGTHSSYEQYF. Drawing the rest from reference TRBV11-2 and TRBJ2-7, the complete variable domain is EAGVAQSPRYKIIEKRQSVAFWCNPISGHATLYWYQQILGQGPKLLIQFQNNGVVDDSQLPKDRFSAERLKGVDSTLKIQPAKLEDSAVYLCASSLVQGTHSSYEQYFGPGTRLTVT.

This clonotype occurred many times. This rearrangement joins TRBV6-7 to TRBJ2-3; D ambiguous. TRBV6-7 belongs to the ORF category, with a function that is uncertain. Deletions cut 2 bases from V and 9 bases from J, with 12 bases between. The CDR3 spans 13 residues. CDR3 nucleotides: TGTGCCAGCAGTTACGGCAGAGAAGGCACGCAGTATTTT. As protein: CASSYGREGTQYF.

The chain combines TRBV20-1 with TRBJ1-5; no reliable D call. CDR3 length: 14 residues. Germline V gene data show CDR1 as DFQATT and CDR2 as SNEGSKA (reference sequence). Trimming took 1 base from V and 7 from J, leaving 14 bases between them. The CDR3 coding sequence is TGCAGTGCTAGAGTTTCCCTTGGCTACCAGCCCCAGCATTTT. Translation gives CSARVSLGYQPQHF.

The sample holds many counts of this clonotype. The V and J genes are TRBV27 and TRBJ2-7; 9 bases are a match to TRBD2. The CDR3 contains 15 residues. Germline-derived CDR1 and CDR2 are MNHEY and SMNVEV (reference sequence). With 0 bases clipped from V and 3 bases from J, the junction kept 3 bases outside the gene matches. The CDR3 loop is CASSLSLAGLYEQYF. CDR3 sequence (DNA): TGTGCCAGCAGTTTATCCCTAGCGGGACTCTACGAGCAGTACTTC.

CDR3 residues: CASSLVTARNDEQYF. In DNA form, the CDR3 reads TGCGCCAGCAGCTTGGTGACAGCGAGGAACGACGAGCAGTACTTC. The V gene is TRBV5-1, the J gene TRBJ2-7; D is possibly TRBD1 (5 bases). The germline V gene encodes CDR1 SGHRS and CDR2 YFSETQ. Trimming cost V 0 bases and J 5 bases, with 15 bases left between them. The CDR3 has 15 residues.